This T cell receptor beta chain stems from a study of blood T cell repertoires in COVID-19. Background on the study: The United States, Italy and Spain supplied acute and convalescent COVID-19 samples.

The CDR3 length is 15 residues. Germline assignment: CDR1 SNHLY and CDR2 FYNNEI. V was clipped by 6 bases and J by 2 bases, with 16 bases between them. Sequencing was performed with immunoSEQ multiplex PCR; in TCRdb, only in-frame clones are kept and a portion is missing. This table holds around 67,000 clones, roughly 82% found once. The chain couples TRBV2 to TRBJ2-5; tentatively, D is TRBD2 (6 bases). The origin of this receptor is a man at least 80 years old with active COVID-19. The source material was peripheral blood. CDR3 in DNA: TGTGCCAGCAGCGCCGGGACTCGTAGTCAAGAGACCCAGTACTTC. This gives the protein CASSAGTRSQETQYF.